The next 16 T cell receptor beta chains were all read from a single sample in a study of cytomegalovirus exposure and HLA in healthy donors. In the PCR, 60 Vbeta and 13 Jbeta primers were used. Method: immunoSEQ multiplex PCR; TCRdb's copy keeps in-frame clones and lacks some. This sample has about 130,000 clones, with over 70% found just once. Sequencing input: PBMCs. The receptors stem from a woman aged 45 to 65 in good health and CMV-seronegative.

CDR3 DNA sequence: TGTGCCAGCAGCCAAGGTTTGACAGGGCGGGGGGCAACTAATGAAAAACTGTTTTTT. It is translated as CASSQGLTGRGATNEKLFF. The chain carries TRBV4-2 and TRBJ1-4; 7 nucleotides agree with TRBD1. Germline trimming cut 1 base from V and 0 bases from J; bases unmatched to any gene: 11. Germline V gives CDR1 LGHNA, CDR2 YNFKEQ. CDR3 length: 19 residues.

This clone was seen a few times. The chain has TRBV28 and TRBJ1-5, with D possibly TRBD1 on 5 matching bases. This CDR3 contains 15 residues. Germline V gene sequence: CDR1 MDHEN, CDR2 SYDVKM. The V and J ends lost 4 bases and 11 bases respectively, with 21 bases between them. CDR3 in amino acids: CASSSQRTGLGAQHF. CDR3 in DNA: TGTGCCAGCAGTTCTCAGCGGACGGGACTGGGGGCCCAGCATTTT.

Written as DNA, the CDR3 is TGCGCCAGCAGCCAAGCAGTTTACAATGAGCAGTTCTTC. The encoded protein is CASSQAVYNEQFF. The chain has TRBV4-3 and TRBJ2-1, with D unclear. The V gene lost 1 base and the J gene lost 4 bases, with 5 bases spanning the gap. Germline values: CDR1 LGHNA, CDR2 YSLEER. The CDR3 covers 13 residues.

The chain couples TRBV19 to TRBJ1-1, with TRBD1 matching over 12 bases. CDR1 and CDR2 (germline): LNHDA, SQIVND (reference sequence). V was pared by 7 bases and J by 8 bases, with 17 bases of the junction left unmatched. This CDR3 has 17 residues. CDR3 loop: CASISHRDRGPTLEAFF. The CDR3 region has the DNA TGTGCCAGTATCAGCCATCGGGACAGGGGGCCCACGTTAGAAGCTTTCTTT.

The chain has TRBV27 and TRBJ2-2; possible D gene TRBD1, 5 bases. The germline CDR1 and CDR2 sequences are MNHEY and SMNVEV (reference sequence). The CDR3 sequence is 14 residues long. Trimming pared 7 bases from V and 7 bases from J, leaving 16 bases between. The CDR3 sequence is CASTPQGKGGELFF. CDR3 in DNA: TGTGCCAGCACCCCCCAGGGAAAAGGCGGGGAGCTGTTTTTT.

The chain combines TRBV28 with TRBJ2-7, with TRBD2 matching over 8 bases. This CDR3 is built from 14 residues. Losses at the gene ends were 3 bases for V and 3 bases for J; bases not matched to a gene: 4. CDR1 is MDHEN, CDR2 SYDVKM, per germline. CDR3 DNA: TGTGCCAGCAGTTTTACTAGCGGAGTCTACGAGCAGTACTTC. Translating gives CASSFTSGVYEQYF.

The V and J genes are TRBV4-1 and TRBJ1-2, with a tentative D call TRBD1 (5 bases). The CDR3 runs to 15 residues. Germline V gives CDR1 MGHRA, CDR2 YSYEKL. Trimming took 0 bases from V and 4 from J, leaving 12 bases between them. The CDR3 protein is CASSQDYGASYGYTF. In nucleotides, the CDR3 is TGCGCCAGCAGCCAAGATTATGGGGCTTCCTATGGCTACACCTTC.

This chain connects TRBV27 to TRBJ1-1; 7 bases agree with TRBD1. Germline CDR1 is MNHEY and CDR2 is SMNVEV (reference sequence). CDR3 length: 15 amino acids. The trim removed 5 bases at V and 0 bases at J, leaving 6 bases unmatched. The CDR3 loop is CASSLRTGLNTEAFF. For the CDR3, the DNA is TGTGCCAGCAGTCTCCGGACAGGTTTGAACACTGAAGCTTTCTTT.

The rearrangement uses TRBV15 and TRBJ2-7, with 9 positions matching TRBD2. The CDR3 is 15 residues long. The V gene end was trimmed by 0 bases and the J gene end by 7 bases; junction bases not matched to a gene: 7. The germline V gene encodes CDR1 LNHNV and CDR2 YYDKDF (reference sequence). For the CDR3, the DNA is TGTGCCACCAGCAGAGATCGCGCGGGAGGGGGGGAGCAGTACTTC. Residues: CATSRDRAGGGEQYF.

The CDR3 spells CASFSSGSIHEQYF. The CDR3 DNA sequence: TGTGCCAGTTTTTCTAGCGGGAGTATCCACGAGCAGTACTTC. The J gene is TRBJ2-7, the V gene TRBV7-9; 10 bases agree with TRBD2. V shed 9 bases and J 5 bases; nucleotides not matched to a gene: 10. CDR3 length: 14 amino acids. Looked up from germline, CDR1 is SEHNR and CDR2 is FQNEAQ (reference sequence). The full variable domain, its missing parts supplied by reference TRBV7-9 and TRBJ2-7, is DTGVSQNPRHKITKRGQNVTFRCDPISEHNRLYWYRQTLGQGPEFLTYFQNEAQLEKSRLLSDRFSAERPKGSFSTLEIQRTEQGDSAMYLCASFSSGSIHEQYFGPGTRLTVT.

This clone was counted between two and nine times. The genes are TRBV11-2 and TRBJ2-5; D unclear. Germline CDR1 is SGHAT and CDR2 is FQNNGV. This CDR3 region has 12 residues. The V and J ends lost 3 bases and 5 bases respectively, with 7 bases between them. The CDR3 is CASSLSRETQYF. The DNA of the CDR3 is TGTGCCAGCAGCTTGAGCAGGGAGACCCAGTACTTC.

The CDR3 region has the DNA TGTGCTAGTGGTTTCGGCGGCCGGCAGGGCTACACCTTC. Translated, it gives CASGFGGRQGYTF. V gene TRBV12-5 combines with J gene TRBJ1-2; D call uncertain. CDR1 LGHNT and CDR2 FRNRAP come from the germline V gene. The germline V and J ends were trimmed by 3 bases and 8 bases, with 13 bases remaining between them. CDR3 size: 13 residues. The variable domain in full, with the rest retrieved from reference TRBV12-5 and TRBJ1-2, is DARVTQTPRHKVTEMGQEVTMRCQPILGHNTVFWYRQTMMQGLELLAYFRNRAPLDDSGMPKDRFSAEMPDATLATLKIQPSEPRDSAVYFCASGFGGRQGYTFGSGTRLTVV.

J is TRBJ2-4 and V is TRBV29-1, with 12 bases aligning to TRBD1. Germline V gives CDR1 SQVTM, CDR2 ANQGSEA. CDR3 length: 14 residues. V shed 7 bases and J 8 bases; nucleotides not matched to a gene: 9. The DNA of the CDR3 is TGCAGCGCGGGGACAGGGGGCTATTGGGACATTCAGTACTTC. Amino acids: CSAGTGGYWDIQYF.

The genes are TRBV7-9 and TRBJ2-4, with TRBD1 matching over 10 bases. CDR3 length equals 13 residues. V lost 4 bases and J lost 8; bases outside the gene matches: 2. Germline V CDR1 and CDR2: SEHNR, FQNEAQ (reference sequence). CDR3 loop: CASSSGQGDIQYF. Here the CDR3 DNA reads TGTGCCAGCAGCTCAGGACAGGGGGACATTCAGTACTTC.

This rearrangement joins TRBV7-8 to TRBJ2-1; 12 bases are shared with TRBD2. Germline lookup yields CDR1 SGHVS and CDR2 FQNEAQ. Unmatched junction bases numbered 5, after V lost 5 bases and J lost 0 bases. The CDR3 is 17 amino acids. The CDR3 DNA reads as TGTGCCAGCAGCCCGCGGACTAGCGGGACCTCCTACAATGAGCAGTTCTTC. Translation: CASSPRTSGTSYNEQFF.

In DNA, the CDR3 is TGTGCCTGGTCACAGGGACAGGGAGGAGAGACCCAGTACTTC. Translated, it gives CAWSQGQGGETQYF. The V call is TRBV30, the J call TRBJ2-5, with 9 bases fitting TRBD1. From germline, CDR1 is GTSNPN and CDR2 SVGIG (reference sequence). The CDR3 runs 14 residues. V shed 5 bases and J 4 bases; nucleotides not matched to a gene: 8.